These T cell receptor beta chains were read from a single sample in a study of OX40 agonist ivuxolimab in advanced cancers. This table comes from immunoSEQ multiplex PCR, and its TCRdb copy is limited to in-frame clones, with some not included. The table lists approximately 82,000 clones, roughly 89% of them singletons, with over 0.6% in the top ten. This specimen was CD4+ or CD8+ T cells sorted from blood, taken in a trial of the OX40 agonist ivuxolimab. Receptors were obtained from an adult with an advanced solid tumor such as melanoma, head and neck, liver or kidney cancer. Each CDR3 is given with its conserved first and last residue. D genes are given only for firm matches. Not every row has a clone size; where given, it reads once, few, many or a size class.

v_call: TRBV5-1; d_call: NA; j_call: TRBJ2-3; clone_size: NA; cdr3_nt: TGCGCCAGCAGCTGGAGGGACGGAAACACAGATACGCAGTATTTT; cdr3_aa: CASSWRDGNTDTQYF
v_call: TRBV11-1; d_call: NA; j_call: TRBJ2-5; clone_size: NA; cdr3_nt: TGTGCCAGCGGCAGACAGAGTCAAGAGACCCAGTACTTC; cdr3_aa: CASGRQSQETQYF
v_call: TRBV10-3; d_call: NA; j_call: TRBJ1-5; clone_size: NA; cdr3_nt: TGTGCCATCGCAGATAGCAATCAGCCCCAGCATTTT; cdr3_aa: CAIADSNQPQHF
v_call: TRBV4-2; d_call: NA; j_call: TRBJ2-1; clone_size: NA; cdr3_nt: TGTGCCAGCAGCCAAGATACCCCGGTGGCGATTCCCTACAATGAGCAGTTCTTC; cdr3_aa: CASSQDTPVAIPYNEQFF
v_call: TRBV2; d_call: NA; j_call: TRBJ2-2; clone_size: NA; cdr3_nt: TGTGCCAGCAGTGAATTGGGGTACACCGGGGAGCTGTTTTTT; cdr3_aa: CASSELGYTGELFF
v_call: TRBV5-1; d_call: TRBD1; j_call: TRBJ2-7; clone_size: NA; cdr3_nt: TGCGCCAGCAGCTTTTCAGGACAGGGGAACGAGCAGTACTTC; cdr3_aa: CASSFSGQGNEQYF
v_call: TRBV20-1; d_call: NA; j_call: TRBJ2-5; clone_size: few; cdr3_nt: TGCAGTGCTAGAGATCAAGAGACCCAGTACTTC; cdr3_aa: CSARDQETQYF
v_call: TRBV2; d_call: TRBD2; j_call: TRBJ2-2; clone_size: NA; cdr3_nt: TGTGCCAGTGCGGGGGAGCGGACCGGGGAGCTGTTTTTT; cdr3_aa: CASAGERTGELFF
v_call: TRBV27; d_call: NA; j_call: TRBJ2-5; clone_size: NA; cdr3_nt: TGTGCCAGCAGTTTATTAGGACAGCTCCAAGAGACCCAGTACTTC; cdr3_aa: CASSLLGQLQETQYF
v_call: TRBV9; d_call: NA; j_call: TRBJ2-3; clone_size: NA; cdr3_nt: TGTGCCAGCAGCGCCCACCTCTGGGATACGCAGTATTTT; cdr3_aa: CASSAHLWDTQYF
v_call: TRBV5-5; d_call: NA; j_call: TRBJ2-7; clone_size: NA; cdr3_nt: TGTGCCAGCAGCTTGGTTGGGGGAGAAACCGAGCAGTACTTC; cdr3_aa: CASSLVGGETEQYF